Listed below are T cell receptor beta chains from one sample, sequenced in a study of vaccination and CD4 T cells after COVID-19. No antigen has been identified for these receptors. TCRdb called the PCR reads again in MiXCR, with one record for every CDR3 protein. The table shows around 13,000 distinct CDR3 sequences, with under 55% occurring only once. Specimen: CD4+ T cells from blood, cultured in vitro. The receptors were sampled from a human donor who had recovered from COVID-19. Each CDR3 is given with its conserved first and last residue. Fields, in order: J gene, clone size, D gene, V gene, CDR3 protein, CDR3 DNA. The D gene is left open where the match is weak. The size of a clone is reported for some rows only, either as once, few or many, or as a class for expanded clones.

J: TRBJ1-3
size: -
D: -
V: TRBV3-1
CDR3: CASSLDRNTIYF
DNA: TGTGCCAGCAGCCTCGACAGAAACACCATATATTTT

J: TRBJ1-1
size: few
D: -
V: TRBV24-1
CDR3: CATSNQGMNTEAFF
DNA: TGTGCCACCAGCAACCAGGGGATGAACACTGAAGCTTTCTTT

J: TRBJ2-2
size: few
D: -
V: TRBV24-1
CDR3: CATSAGRANTGELFF
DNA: TGTGCCACCAGTGCTGGTCGGGCGAACACCGGGGAGCTGTTTTTT

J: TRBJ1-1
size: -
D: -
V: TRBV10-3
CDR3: CAISGGSNTEAFF
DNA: TGTGCCATCAGTGGCGGCAGCAACACTGAAGCTTTCTTT

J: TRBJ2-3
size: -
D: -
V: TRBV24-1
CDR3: CATAGTTDTQYF
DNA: TGTGCCACCGCGGGGACCACAGATACGCAGTATTTT

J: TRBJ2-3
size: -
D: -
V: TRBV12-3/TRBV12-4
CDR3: CASSYRGAGTDTQYF
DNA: TGTGCCAGCAGTTATAGGGGGGCCGGCACAGATACGCAGTATTTT

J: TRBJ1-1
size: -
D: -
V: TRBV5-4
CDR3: CASSLAGRANTEAFF
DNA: TGTGCCAGCAGCTTGGCAGGGCGGGCGAACACTGAAGCTTTCTTT

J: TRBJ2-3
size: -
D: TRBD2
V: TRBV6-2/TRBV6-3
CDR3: CASNPAGGTDTQYF
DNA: TGTGCCAGCAACCCAGCGGGGGGCACAGATACGCAGTATTTT

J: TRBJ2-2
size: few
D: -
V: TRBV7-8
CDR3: CASSPGSRNTGELFF
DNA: TGTGCCAGCAGCCCAGGCTCTCGGAACACCGGGGAGCTGTTTTTT

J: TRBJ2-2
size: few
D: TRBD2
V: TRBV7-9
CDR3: CASSPWGLASTGELFF
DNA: TGTGCCAGCAGCCCCTGGGGACTAGCGTCCACCGGGGAGCTGTTTTTT

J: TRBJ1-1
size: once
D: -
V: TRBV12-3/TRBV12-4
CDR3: CASSWEVNTEAFF
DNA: TGTGCCAGCAGTTGGGAGGTGAACACTGAAGCTTTCTTT

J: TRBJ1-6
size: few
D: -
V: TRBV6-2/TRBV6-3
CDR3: CASSLQGFGSPLHF
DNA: TGTGCCAGCAGCTTACAGGGTTTCGGCTCACCCCTCCACTTT

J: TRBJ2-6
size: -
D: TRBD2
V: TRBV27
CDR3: CASSDFPGLLFGANVLTF
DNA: TGTGCCAGCAGCGATTTTCCGGGACTACTTTTTGGGGCCAACGTCCTGACTTTC

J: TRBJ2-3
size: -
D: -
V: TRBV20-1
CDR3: CSARFPGADTQYF
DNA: TGCAGTGCTAGATTTCCGGGGGCGGATACGCAGTATTTT

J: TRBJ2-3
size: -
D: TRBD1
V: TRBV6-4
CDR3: CASSRTGSLIQNF
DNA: TGTGCCAGCTCGCGGACAGGGAGCCTCATACAAAATTTT

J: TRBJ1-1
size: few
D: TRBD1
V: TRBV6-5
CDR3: CASSYNRGLGAEAFF
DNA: TGTGCCAGCAGTTACAACAGGGGGCTGGGGGCTGAAGCTTTCTTT

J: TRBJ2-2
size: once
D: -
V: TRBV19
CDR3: CASSISRVSGELFF
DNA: TGTGCCAGTAGTATATCCCGGGTTTCCGGGGAGCTGTTTTTT

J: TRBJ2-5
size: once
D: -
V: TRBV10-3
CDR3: CAISEGQVAQGPQYF
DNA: TGTGCCATCAGTGAAGGACAAGTAGCGCAGGGGCCCCAGTACTTC

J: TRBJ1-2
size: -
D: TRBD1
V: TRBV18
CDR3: CASSPGQGLEANYGYTF
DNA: TGTGCCAGCTCACCGGGACAGGGGTTAGAAGCTAACTATGGCTACACCTTC

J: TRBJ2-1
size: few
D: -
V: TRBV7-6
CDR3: CASSLASPGKANEQFF
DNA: TGTGCCAGCAGCTTAGCCAGCCCAGGGAAGGCCAATGAGCAGTTCTTC

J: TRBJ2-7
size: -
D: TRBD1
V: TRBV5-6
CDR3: CASSPGTGSFSLYEQYF
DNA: TGTGCCAGCAGCCCCGGGACAGGGTCCTTTTCGCTCTACGAGCAGTACTTC

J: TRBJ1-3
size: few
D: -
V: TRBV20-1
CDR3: CSASSTGSLGNTIYF
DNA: TGCAGTGCTAGCTCAACAGGGTCTCTTGGAAACACCATATATTTT

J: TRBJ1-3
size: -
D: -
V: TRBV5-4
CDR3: CASSSGRTAGNTIYF
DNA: TGTGCCAGCAGCTCGGGCAGGACCGCGGGAAACACCATATATTTT

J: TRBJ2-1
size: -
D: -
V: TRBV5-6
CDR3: CASSLDWSSYNEQFF
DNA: TGTGCCAGCAGCTTGGATTGGAGCTCCTACAATGAGCAGTTCTTC

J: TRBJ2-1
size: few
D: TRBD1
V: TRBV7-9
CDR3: CASSSNYGQGANEQFF
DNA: TGTGCCAGCAGCTCCAATTACGGACAGGGGGCCAATGAGCAGTTCTTC

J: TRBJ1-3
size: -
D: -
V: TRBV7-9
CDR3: CAAGRAEANTIYF
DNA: TGTGCCGCAGGGAGGGCAGAGGCTAACACCATATATTTT

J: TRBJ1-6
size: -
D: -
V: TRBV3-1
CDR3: CASSPLGGVGNSPLHF
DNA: TGTGCCAGCAGCCCCTTAGGGGGGGTCGGTAATTCACCCCTCCACTTT

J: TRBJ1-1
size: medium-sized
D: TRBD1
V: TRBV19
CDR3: CASLGTGGVNTEAFF
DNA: TGTGCCAGTCTCGGGACAGGGGGGGTGAACACTGAAGCTTTCTTT

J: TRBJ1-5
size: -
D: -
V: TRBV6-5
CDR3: CASSYTQYSNQPQHF
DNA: TGTGCCAGCAGTTACACCCAATATAGCAATCAGCCCCAGCATTTT

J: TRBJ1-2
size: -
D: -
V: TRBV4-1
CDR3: CASSQDTGFPQNF
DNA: TGCGCCAGCAGCCAAGATACCGGGTTCCCCCAAAACTTC

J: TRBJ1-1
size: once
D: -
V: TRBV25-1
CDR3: CASSAQGWYTEAFF
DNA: TGTGCCAGCAGTGCCCAGGGGTGGTACACTGAAGCTTTCTTT

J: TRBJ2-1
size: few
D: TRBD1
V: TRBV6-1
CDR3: CASSPGTGVYDEQFF
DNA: TGTGCCAGCAGTCCCGGGACAGGGGTTTATGATGAGCAGTTCTTC

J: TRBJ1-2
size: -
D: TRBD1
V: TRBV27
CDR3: CASSPASGRGWGYTF
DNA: TGTGCCAGCAGCCCCGCCTCGGGCAGGGGGTGGGGCTACACCTTC

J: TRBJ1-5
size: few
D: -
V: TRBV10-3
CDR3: CAISESRGTDQPQHF
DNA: TGTGCCATCAGTGAGTCGAGGGGGACCGATCAGCCCCAGCATTTT

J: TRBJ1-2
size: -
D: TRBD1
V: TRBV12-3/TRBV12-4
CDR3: CASSLGRGLGGYTF
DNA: TGTGCCAGCAGTTTAGGCAGGGGGCTTGGCGGCTACACCTTC

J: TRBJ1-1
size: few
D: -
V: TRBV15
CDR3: CATKWRESDTEAFF
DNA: TGTGCCACCAAGTGGCGTGAGTCGGACACTGAAGCTTTCTTT

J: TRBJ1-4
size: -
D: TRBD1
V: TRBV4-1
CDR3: CASSQDVGTGIEKLFF
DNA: TGCGCCAGCAGCCAAGACGTCGGGACAGGGATAGAAAAACTGTTTTTT

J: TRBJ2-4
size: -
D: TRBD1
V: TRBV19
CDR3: CASSLGRRDRGAIQYF
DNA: TGTGCCAGTAGTCTCGGTAGGCGGGACAGGGGAGCGATTCAGTACTTC

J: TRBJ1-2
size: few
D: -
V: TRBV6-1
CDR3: CASRRTENYGYTF
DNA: TGTGCCAGCAGGAGGACTGAAAACTATGGCTACACCTTC

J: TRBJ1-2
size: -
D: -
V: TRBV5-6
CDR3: CASRRFAYGYTF
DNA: TGTGCCAGCAGAAGGTTCGCCTATGGCTACACCTTC

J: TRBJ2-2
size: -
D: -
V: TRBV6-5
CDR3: CASSSGLPLWNGELFF
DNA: TGTGCCAGCAGTTCCGGGCTCCCCCTCTGGAACGGGGAGCTGTTTTTT

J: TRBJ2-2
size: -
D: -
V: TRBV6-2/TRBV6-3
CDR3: CASSILANTGELFF
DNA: TGTGCCAGCAGTATCTTGGCGAACACCGGGGAGCTGTTTTTT

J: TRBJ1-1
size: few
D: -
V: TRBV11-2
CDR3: CASSLSFDTEAFF
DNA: TGTGCCAGCAGCTTATCGTTCGACACTGAAGCTTTCTTT

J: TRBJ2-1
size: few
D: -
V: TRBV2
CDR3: CATSTALSSYNEQFF
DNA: TGTGCCACCTCGACAGCTCTGAGCTCCTACAATGAGCAGTTCTTC

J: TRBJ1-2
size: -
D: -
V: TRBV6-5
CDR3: CASSYSGSTSNYGYTF
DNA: TGTGCCAGCAGTTACTCCGGGTCTACTTCGAACTATGGCTACACCTTC

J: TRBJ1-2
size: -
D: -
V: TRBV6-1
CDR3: CASSVGDYGYTF
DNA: TGTGCCAGCAGTGTTGGGGACTATGGCTACACCTTC

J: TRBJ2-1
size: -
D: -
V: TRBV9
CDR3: CASSVGSSGQGLNEQFF
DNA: TGTGCCAGCAGCGTAGGATCAAGCGGGCAGGGCTTGAATGAGCAGTTCTTC

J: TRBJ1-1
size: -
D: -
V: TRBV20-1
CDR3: CSARGPIVAEAFF
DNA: TGCAGTGCTAGAGGGCCGATAGTGGCTGAAGCTTTCTTT

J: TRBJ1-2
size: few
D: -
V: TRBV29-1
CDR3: CSVSNYGYTF
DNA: TGCAGCGTTAGTAACTATGGCTACACCTTC

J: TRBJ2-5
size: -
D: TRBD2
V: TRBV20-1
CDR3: CSARASSGGAHGETQYF
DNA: TGCAGTGCTAGAGCTAGCAGCGGGGGGGCTCATGGAGAGACCCAGTACTTC

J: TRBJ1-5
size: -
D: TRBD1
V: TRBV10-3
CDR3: CATMGDRGNQPQHF
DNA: TGTGCCACCATGGGAGACAGGGGCAATCAGCCCCAGCATTTT

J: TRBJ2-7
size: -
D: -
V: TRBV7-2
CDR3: CASSLATGPYEQYF
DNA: TGTGCCAGCAGCTTGGCGACAGGCCCCTACGAGCAGTACTTC

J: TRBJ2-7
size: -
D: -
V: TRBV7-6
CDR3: CASSLAETDPYEQYF
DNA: TGTGCCAGCAGCTTAGCAGAGACCGACCCCTACGAGCAGTACTTC